The T cell receptor (beta chain) under discussion was sequenced for a study of blood T cell repertoires in COVID-19. At the level of the study: Acute-phase and convalescent COVID-19 samples originated in the United States, Italy and Spain. PBMCs, B-cell-depleted T cells, or T cells provided the cDNA or gDNA that made up the material.

Per the authors' pipeline: Amplification with reference gene primers provided the estimates of nucleated cell counts. The table came from immunoSEQ multiplex PCR; TCRdb's copy has only in-frame clones and leaves some out. The DNA was the basis for D and trimming; V, J and clone size are from that table. The repertoire holds tens of thousands of clones, with approximately 80% as singletons. Germline CDR1 and CDR2: MNHNY and SVGAGI (reference sequence). J was trimmed by 6 bases and V by 4 bases; bases with no gene match: 4. This CDR3 has 13 amino acids. The source is a woman aged 80 or over with acute or convalescent COVID-19. The chain joins TRBV6-6 to TRBJ1-2; 8 bases fit TRBD1. Sample: peripheral blood. The chain's CDR3 is CASSSRTGNGYTF. CDR3 sequence (DNA): TGTGCCAGCAGTTCCAGGACAGGGAATGGCTACACCTTC.